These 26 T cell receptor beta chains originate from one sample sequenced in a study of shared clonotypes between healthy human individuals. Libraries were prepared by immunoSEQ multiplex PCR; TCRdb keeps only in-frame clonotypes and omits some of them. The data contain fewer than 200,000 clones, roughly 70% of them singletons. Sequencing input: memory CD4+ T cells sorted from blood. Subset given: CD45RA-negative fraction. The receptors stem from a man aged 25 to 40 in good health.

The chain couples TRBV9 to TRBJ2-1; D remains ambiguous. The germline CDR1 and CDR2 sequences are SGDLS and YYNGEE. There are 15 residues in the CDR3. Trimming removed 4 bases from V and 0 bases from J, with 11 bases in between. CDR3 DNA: TGTGCCAGCAGCCCAGCGTTAAACTCCTACAATGAGCAGTTCTTC. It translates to CASSPALNSYNEQFF.

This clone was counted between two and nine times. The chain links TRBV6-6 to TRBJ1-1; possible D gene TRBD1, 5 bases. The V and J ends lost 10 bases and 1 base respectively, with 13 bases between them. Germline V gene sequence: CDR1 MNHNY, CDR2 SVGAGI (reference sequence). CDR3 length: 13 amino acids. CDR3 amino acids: CATRGLSNTEAFF. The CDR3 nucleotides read TGTGCCACGAGGGGTCTCTCGAACACTGAAGCTTTCTTT.

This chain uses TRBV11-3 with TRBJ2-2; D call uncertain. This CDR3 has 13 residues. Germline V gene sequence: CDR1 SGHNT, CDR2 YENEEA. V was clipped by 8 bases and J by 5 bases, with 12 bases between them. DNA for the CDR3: TGTGCCAGCGGCAGAAAGACAACCGGGGAGCTGTTTTTT. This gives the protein CASGRKTTGELFF.

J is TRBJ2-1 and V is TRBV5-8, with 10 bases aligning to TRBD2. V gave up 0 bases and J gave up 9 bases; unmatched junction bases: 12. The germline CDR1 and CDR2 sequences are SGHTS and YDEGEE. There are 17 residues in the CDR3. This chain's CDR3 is CASSLGVRLAGVGEQFF. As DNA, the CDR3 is TGTGCCAGCAGCTTGGGGGTTCGGCTAGCGGGAGTTGGTGAGCAGTTCTTC.

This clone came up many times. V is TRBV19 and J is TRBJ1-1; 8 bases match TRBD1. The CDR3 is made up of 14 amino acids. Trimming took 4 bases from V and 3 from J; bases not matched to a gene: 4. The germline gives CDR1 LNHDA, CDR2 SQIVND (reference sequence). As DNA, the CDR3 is TGTGCCAGTAGTAGGACAGGGTTCGACACTGAAGCTTTCTTT. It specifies CASSRTGFDTEAFF.

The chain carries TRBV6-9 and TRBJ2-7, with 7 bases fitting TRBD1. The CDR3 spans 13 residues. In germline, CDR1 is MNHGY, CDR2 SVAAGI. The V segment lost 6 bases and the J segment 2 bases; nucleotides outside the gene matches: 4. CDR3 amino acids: CASRNRGPYEQYF. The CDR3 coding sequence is TGTGCCAGCAGAAACAGGGGCCCCTACGAGCAGTACTTC.

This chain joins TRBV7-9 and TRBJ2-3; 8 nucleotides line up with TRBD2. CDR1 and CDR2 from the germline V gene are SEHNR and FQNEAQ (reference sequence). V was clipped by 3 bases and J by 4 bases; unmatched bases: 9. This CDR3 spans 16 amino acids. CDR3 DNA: TGTGCCAGCAGCTTCGGGAGCGGGAGTTACGCAGATACGCAGTATTTT. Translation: CASSFGSGSYADTQYF.

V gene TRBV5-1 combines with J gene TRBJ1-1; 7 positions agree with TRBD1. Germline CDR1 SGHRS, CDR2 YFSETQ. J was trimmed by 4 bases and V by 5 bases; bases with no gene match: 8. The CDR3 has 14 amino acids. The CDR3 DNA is TGCGCCAGCAGACTCACAGGGGTGGGCACTGAAGCTTTCTTT. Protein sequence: CASRLTGVGTEAFF.

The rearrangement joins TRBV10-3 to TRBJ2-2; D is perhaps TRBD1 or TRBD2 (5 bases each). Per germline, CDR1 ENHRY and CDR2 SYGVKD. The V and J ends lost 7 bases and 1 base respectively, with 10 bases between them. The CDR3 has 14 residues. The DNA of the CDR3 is TGTGCCATCACCGGGGCGGGGAACACCGGGGAGCTGTTTTTT. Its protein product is CAITGAGNTGELFF.

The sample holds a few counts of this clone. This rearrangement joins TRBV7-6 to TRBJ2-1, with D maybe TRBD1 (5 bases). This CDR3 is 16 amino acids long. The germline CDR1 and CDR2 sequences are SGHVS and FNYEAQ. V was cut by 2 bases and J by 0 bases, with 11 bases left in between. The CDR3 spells CASSLSSQVSYNEQFF. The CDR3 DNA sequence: TGTGCCAGCAGCTTATCGTCACAGGTCTCCTACAATGAGCAGTTCTTC.

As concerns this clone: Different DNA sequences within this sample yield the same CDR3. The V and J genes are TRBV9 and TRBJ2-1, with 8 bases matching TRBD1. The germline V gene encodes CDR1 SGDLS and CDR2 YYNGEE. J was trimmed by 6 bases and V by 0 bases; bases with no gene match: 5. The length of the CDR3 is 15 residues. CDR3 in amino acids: CASSVGGTGGNEQFF. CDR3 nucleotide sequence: TGTGCCAGCAGCGTAGGGGGGACAGGTGGCAATGAGCAGTTCTTC.

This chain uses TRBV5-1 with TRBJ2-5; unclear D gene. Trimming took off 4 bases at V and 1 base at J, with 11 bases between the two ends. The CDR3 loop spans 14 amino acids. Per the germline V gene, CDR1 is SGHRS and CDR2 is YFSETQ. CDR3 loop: CASSKSTGQETQYF. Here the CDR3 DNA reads TGCGCCAGCAGCAAATCCACTGGCCAAGAGACCCAGTACTTC.

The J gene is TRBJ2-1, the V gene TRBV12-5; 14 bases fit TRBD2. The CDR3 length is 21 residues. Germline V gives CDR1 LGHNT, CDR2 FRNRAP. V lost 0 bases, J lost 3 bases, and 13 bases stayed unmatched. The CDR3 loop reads CASGLVRSGTSGRQGYNEQFF. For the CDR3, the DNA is TGTGCTAGTGGTTTGGTACGGTCCGGGACTAGCGGGAGACAGGGCTACAATGAGCAGTTCTTC.

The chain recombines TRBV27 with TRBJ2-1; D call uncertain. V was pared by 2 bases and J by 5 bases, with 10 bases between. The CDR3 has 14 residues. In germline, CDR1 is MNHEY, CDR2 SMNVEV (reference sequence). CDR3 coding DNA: TGTGCCAGCAGTTTAGTGACGGCCGACAATGAGCAGTTCTTC. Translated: CASSLVTADNEQFF.

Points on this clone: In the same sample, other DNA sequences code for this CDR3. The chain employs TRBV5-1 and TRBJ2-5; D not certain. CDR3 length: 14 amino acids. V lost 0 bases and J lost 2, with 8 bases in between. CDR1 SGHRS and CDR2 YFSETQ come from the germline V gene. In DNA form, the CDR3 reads TGCGCCAGCAGCTTGGTGGGCTCTCAAGAGACCCAGTACTTC. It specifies CASSLVGSQETQYF.

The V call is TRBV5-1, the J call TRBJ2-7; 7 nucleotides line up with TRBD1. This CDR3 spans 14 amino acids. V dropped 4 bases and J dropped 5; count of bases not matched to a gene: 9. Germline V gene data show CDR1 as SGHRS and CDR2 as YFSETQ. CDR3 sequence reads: CASSPGQRFHEQYF. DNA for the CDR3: TGCGCCAGCAGCCCGGGACAGAGGTTCCACGAGCAGTACTTC.

The CDR3 nucleotides are TGTGCCAGCTCACCCCCGGGACAGATCAACAATGAGCAGTTCTTC. Amino acid sequence: CASSPPGQINNEQFF. The chain employs TRBV18 and TRBJ2-1, with 7 bases aligning to TRBD1. Per germline, CDR1 KGHSH and CDR2 LQKENI. The CDR3 is 15 amino acids. V trimming: 3 bases; J trimming: 5 bases; junction bases outside the gene matches: 7.

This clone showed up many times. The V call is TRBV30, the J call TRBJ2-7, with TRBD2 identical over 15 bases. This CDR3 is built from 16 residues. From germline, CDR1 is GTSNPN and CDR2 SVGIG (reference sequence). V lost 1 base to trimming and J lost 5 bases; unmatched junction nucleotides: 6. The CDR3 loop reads CAWSEGLAGGRNEQYF. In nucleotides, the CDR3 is TGTGCCTGGAGTGAAGGACTAGCGGGAGGGAGGAACGAGCAGTACTTC.

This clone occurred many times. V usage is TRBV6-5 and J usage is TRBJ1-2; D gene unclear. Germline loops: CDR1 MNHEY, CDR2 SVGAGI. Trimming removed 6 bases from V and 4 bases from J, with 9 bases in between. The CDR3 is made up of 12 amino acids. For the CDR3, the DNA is TGTGCCAGCAGGAACTTAGGCTATGGCTACACCTTC. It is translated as CASRNLGYGYTF.

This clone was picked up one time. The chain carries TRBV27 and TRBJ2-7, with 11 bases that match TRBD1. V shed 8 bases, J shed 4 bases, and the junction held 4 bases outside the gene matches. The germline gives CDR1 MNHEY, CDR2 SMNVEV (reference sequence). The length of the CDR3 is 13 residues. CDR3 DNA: TGTGCCAGCGGACAGGGGGCGACTTACGAGCAGTACTTC. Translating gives CASGQGATYEQYF.

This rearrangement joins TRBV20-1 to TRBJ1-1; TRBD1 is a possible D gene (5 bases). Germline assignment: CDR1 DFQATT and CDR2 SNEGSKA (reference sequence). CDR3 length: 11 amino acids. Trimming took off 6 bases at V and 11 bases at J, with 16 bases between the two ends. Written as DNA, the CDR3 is TGCAGTGCCAACAGGAACGGTCGGGCTTTCTTT. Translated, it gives CSANRNGRAFF.

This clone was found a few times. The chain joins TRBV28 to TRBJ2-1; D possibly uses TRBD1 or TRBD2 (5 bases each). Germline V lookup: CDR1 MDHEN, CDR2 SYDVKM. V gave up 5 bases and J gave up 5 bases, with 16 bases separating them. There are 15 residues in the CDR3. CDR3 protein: CASSLDRRGDNEQFF. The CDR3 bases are TGTGCCAGCAGTCTTGATAGAAGAGGGGACAATGAGCAGTTCTTC.

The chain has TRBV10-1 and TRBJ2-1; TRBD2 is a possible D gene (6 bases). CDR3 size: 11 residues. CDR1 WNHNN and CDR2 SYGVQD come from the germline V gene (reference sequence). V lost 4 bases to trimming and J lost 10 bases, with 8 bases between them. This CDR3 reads CASSAREEQFF. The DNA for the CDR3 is TGCGCCAGCAGTGCTCGGGAGGAGCAGTTCTTC.

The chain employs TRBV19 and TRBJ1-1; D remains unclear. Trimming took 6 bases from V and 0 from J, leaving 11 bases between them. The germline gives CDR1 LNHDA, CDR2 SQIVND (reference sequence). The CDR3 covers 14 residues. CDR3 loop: CASRNTNLNTEAFF. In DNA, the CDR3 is TGTGCCAGTAGGAACACGAACCTGAACACTGAAGCTTTCTTT.

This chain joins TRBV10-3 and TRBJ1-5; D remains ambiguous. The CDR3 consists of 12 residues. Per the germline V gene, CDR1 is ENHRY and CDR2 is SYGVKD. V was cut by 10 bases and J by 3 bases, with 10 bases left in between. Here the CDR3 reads CATRPDNQPQHF. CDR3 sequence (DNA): TGTGCCACCCGCCCGGACAATCAGCCCCAGCATTTT.

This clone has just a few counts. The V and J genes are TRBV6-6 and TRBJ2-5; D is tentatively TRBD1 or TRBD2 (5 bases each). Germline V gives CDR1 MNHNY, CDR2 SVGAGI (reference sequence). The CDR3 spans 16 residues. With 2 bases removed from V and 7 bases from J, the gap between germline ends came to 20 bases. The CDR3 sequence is CASSYGIAGFEGTQYF. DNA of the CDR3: TGTGCCAGCAGTTACGGTATCGCAGGGTTTGAGGGGACCCAGTACTTC.